The 7 T cell receptor beta chains below come from one sample, sequenced in a study of siplizumab effects on memory and regulatory T cells. The method was immunoSEQ multiplex PCR; TCRdb's version includes in-frame clones alone and lacks a portion of them. The sample has approximately 91,000 clones, 85% to 95% seen once. Sequencing input: CD8+ T cells sorted from blood. The receptors were gathered from a human donor in good health.

V and J are TRBV11-2 and TRBJ2-1; D is undetermined. This CDR3 spans 15 amino acids. CDR1 SGHAT and CDR2 FQNNGV come from the germline V gene. Trimming removed 3 bases at V and 2 bases at J, with 11 bases between. Written as DNA, the CDR3 is TGTGCCAGCAGCTTGGGCCGAGGCCCCTACAATGAGCAGTTCTTC. The encoded protein is CASSLGRGPYNEQFF.

The chain has TRBV2 and TRBJ1-1; D unclear. V gave up 8 bases and J gave up 4 bases, with 17 bases separating them. The CDR3 is 14 amino acids. Germline V gives CDR1 SNHLY, CDR2 FYNNEI. The CDR3 DNA follows: TGTGCCAGCGTTGAAGGGTTTATCGGCACTGAAGCTTTCTTT. The encoded protein is CASVEGFIGTEAFF.

The chain couples TRBV4-1 to TRBJ2-1; D ambiguous. Germline values: CDR1 MGHRA, CDR2 YSYEKL. Trimming removed 1 base from V and 8 bases from J, with 12 bases in between. This CDR3 region has 14 residues. The CDR3 region has the DNA TGCGCCAGCAGCCAAGGACGACTTGAGGATGAGCAGTTCTTC. This translates into CASSQGRLEDEQFF.

The chain combines TRBV30 with TRBJ2-7, with 7 positions matching TRBD2. The CDR3 spans 15 residues. The germline V gene has CDR1 GTSNPN and CDR2 SVGIG (reference sequence). V lost 0 bases and J lost 2; bases outside the gene matches: 7. The CDR3 nucleotides are TGTGCCTGGAGTGTACTTGGGGGGGACGCCTACGAGCAGTACTTC. It translates to CAWSVLGGDAYEQYF.

J is TRBJ2-5 and V is TRBV28, with no clear D. The DNA end is more similar to TRBJ2-7, so the J call may be wrong. This CDR3 region has 11 residues. Germline CDR1 reads MDHEN; CDR2 reads SYDVKM. The CDR3 sequence: CASSFSYEQYF. For the CDR3, the DNA is TGTGCCAGCAGTTTCTCCTACGAGCAGTACTTC.

The V and J genes are TRBV4-2 and TRBJ2-3; D possibly uses TRBD1 or TRBD2 (5 bases each). The V gene lost 0 bases and the J gene lost 7 bases, with 17 bases spanning the gap. From germline, CDR1 is LGHNA and CDR2 YNFKEQ. The CDR3 has 16 residues. The CDR3 DNA is TGTGCCAGCAGCCAAGATCTGCGTGAGGGGCAGTATACGCAGTATTTT. It yields the protein CASSQDLREGQYTQYF.

This chain joins TRBV4-1 and TRBJ2-7; 11 positions agree with TRBD1. This CDR3 has 14 amino acids. The germline CDR1 and CDR2 sequences are MGHRA and YSYEKL. V dropped 5 bases and J dropped 4; count of bases not matched to a gene: 4. CDR3 nucleotide sequence: TGCGCCAGCAGCTCCGGGACAGGGGGATACGAGCAGTACTTC. Its translation: CASSSGTGGYEQYF.